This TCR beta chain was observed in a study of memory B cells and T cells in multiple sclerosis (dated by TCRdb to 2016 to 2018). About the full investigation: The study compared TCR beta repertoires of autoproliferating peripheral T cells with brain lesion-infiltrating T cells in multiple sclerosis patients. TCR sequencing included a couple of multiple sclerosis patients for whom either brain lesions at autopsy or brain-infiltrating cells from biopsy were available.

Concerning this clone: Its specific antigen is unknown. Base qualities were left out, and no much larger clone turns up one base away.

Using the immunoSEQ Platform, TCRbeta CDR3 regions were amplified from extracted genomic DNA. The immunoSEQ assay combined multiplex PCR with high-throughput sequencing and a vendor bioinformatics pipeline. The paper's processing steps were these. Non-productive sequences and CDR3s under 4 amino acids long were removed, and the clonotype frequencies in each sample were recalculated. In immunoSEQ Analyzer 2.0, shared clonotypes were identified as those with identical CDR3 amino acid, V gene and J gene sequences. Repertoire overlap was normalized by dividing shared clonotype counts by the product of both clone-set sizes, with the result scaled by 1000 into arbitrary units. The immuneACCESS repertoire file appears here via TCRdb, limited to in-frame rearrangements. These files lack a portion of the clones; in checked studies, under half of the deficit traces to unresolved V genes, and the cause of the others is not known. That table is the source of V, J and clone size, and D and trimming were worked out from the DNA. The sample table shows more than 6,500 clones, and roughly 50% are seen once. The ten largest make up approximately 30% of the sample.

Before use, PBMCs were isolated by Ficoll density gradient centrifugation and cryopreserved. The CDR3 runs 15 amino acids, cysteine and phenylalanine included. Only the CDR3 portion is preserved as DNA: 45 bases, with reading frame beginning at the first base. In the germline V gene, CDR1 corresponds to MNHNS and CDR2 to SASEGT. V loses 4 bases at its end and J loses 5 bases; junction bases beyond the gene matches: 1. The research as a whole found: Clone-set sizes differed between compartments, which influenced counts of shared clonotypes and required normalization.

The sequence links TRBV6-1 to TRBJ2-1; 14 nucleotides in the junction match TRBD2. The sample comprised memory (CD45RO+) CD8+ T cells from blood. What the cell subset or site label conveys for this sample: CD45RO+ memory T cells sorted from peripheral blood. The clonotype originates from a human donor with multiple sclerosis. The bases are TGTGCCAGCAGTGGACTAGCGGGGGGGCACAATGAGCAGTTCTTC. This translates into CASSGLAGGHNEQFF.